These 10 T cell receptor beta chains came from one sample sequenced in a study of beta chain features in type 1 diabetes. Study results and caveats: Moderate but significant shortening of TCRB CDR3s was recorded in all four CD4+ subsets from Type 1 diabetes patients.

The study reverse transcribed the entire isolated RNA, so it sequenced expressed TCRB transcripts. The table came from immunoSEQ multiplex PCR; TCRdb's copy has only in-frame clones and leaves some out. Of roughly 280,000 clones in the sample, about 23% were seen once. These receptors' targets are unknown. Sequenced input: naive CD4+ T cells from blood. Every receptor here comes from a woman under 40 with type 1 diabetes.

This clone was seen a few times. The CDR3 DNA reads as TGCGCCAGCAGCCGCCTCGCGCCAATCAATGAGCAGTTCTTC. It is translated as CASSRLAPINEQFF. This rearrangement joins TRBV4-1 to TRBJ2-1, with D unresolved. The CDR3 has 14 amino acids. Trimming took off 4 bases at V and 6 bases at J, with 13 bases between the two ends. Germline loops: CDR1 MGHRA, CDR2 YSYEKL.

The rearrangement links TRBV5-1 to TRBJ1-1; D is undetermined. V was clipped by 4 bases and J by 1 base, with 20 bases between them. The germline V gene has CDR1 SGHRS and CDR2 YFSETQ. This CDR3 spans 17 amino acids. CDR3 sequence reads: CASSKTGSIIGNTEAFF. In nucleotides, the CDR3 is TGCGCCAGCAGCAAAACGGGGTCCATCATCGGGAACACTGAAGCTTTCTTT.

V gene TRBV9 combines with J gene TRBJ2-1, with D perhaps TRBD2 (5 bases). CDR1 SGDLS and CDR2 YYNGEE come from the germline V gene. CDR3 size: 15 residues. Trimming shortened V by 4 bases and J by 2 bases, and 13 bases separated the two germline ends. CDR3 protein: CASSLTGITYNEQFF. The CDR3 bases are TGTGCCAGCAGCCTTACCGGGATTACCTACAATGAGCAGTTCTTC.

V usage is TRBV4-2 and J usage is TRBJ2-1, with D possibly matching TRBD2 (5 bases). There are 15 residues in the CDR3. The germline V gene encodes CDR1 LGHNA and CDR2 YNFKEQ. Between the trimmed V and J ends, which lost 4 bases and 6 bases, there was a span of 16 bases. This chain's CDR3 is CASSPLRDSTNEQFF. The CDR3 DNA sequence: TGTGCCAGCAGCCCCTTACGGGATAGTACCAATGAGCAGTTCTTC.

This clone came up a few times. The chain carries TRBV4-1 and TRBJ2-3; 8 positions match TRBD2. The CDR3 spans 15 residues. Germline V gene data show CDR1 as MGHRA and CDR2 as YSYEKL. V lost 4 bases to trimming and J lost 4 bases; unmatched junction nucleotides: 7. The CDR3 sequence is CASSPSAGGPDTQYF. DNA for the CDR3: TGCGCCAGCAGCCCAAGCGCGGGAGGCCCAGATACGCAGTATTTT.

This clone appeared a few times. The gene calls are TRBV6-5 and TRBJ1-2, with TRBD1 identical over 10 bases. CDR3 length: 13 residues. Unmatched junction bases numbered 5, after V lost 6 bases and J lost 7 bases. Germline V gives CDR1 MNHEY, CDR2 SVGAGI. CDR3 sequence reads: CASSARDRGGYTF. The CDR3 DNA is TGTGCCAGCAGCGCCCGGGACAGGGGTGGCTACACCTTC.

This chain connects TRBV19 to TRBJ1-5; 10 nucleotides align to TRBD1. The V gene's germline CDR1 is LNHDA and CDR2 SQIVND (reference sequence). V shed 0 bases, J shed 1 base, and the junction held 3 bases outside the gene matches. This CDR3 contains 17 residues. The CDR3 sequence is CASSIDPGQGSNQPQHF. CDR3 coding DNA: TGTGCCAGTAGTATAGATCCGGGACAGGGGAGCAATCAGCCCCAGCATTTT.

This clone has more than one count but fewer than ten. The V gene is TRBV6-5, the J gene TRBJ2-2; 9 bases are a match to TRBD2. The germline CDR1 and CDR2 sequences are MNHEY and SVGAGI. The trim removed 6 bases at V and 0 bases at J, leaving 2 bases unmatched. This CDR3 is 15 amino acids long. Here the CDR3 DNA reads TGTGCCAGCAGCCGACTAGCGGCGAACACCGGGGAGCTGTTTTTT. Protein sequence: CASSRLAANTGELFF.

The V call is TRBV29-1, the J call TRBJ1-1; 7 bases agree with TRBD1. The germline V gene encodes CDR1 SQVTM and CDR2 ANQGSEA. V gave up 7 bases and J gave up 4 bases; unmatched junction bases: 9. This CDR3 has 13 amino acids. CDR3 region: CSARTGRLTEAFF. CDR3 coding DNA: TGCAGCGCAAGGACAGGTCGGCTCACTGAAGCTTTCTTT.

In this sample, this clone turned up a few times. This chain joins TRBV19 and TRBJ2-6, with 7 nucleotides matching TRBD1. Trimming cost V 4 bases and J 5 bases; bases outside gene matches: 8. In germline, CDR1 is LNHDA, CDR2 SQIVND (reference sequence). There are 16 residues in the CDR3. The CDR3 sequence: CASSTNRGLWANVLTF. The CDR3 region has the DNA TGTGCCAGTAGTACCAACAGGGGCCTATGGGCCAACGTCCTGACTTTC.